Listed below are T cell receptor beta chains from one sample, sequenced in a study of blood T cell repertoires in COVID-19. Libraries were prepared by immunoSEQ multiplex PCR; TCRdb keeps only in-frame clonotypes and omits some of them. The repertoire has 95,000 to 150,000 clones, 84% of them found once; the top ten carry about 4%. Sequencing was done on a sample of PBMCs or T cells enriched from blood (not recorded which). The source of these receptors is a woman aged 25-40 years who had recovered from COVID-19. Each CDR3 is given with its conserved first and last residue. Fields, in order: D gene, J gene, V gene, clone size, CDR3 DNA, CDR3 protein. D genes are given only for firm matches. Clone size is given for some rows only: seen once, a few or many times, or a class if the clone is expanded.

TRBD2,TRBJ2-7,TRBV4-1,-,TGCGCCAGCAGCCAACCCACTAGCGGGAGGTACGAGCAGTACTTC,CASSQPTSGRYEQYF
-,TRBJ2-7,TRBV6-5,-,TGTGCCAGCAGTTACACATCAGGGTTCAGGATATACGAGCAGTACTTC,CASSYTSGFRIYEQYF
TRBD1,TRBJ2-1,TRBV7-9,-,TGTGCCAGCAGCCTGGGACAGGGGGGATACAATGAGCAGTTCTTC,CASSLGQGGYNEQFF
-,TRBJ2-1,TRBV9,-,TGTGCCAGCAGCGCCCGCGGGCAGGGGGGTGAGCAGTTCTTC,CASSARGQGGEQFF
TRBD2,TRBJ2-2,TRBV7-2,-,TGTGCCAGCAGCGCAAGACTAGCCGGCGAGCTGTTTTTT,CASSARLAGELFF
TRBD2,TRBJ2-1,TRBV30,once,TGTGCCTGGGTAGGGACTAGCGGAGTCGCCCACAATGAGCAGTTCTTC,CAWVGTSGVAHNEQFF
-,TRBJ2-7,TRBV21-1,once,TGTGCCAGCATTCTAGGAAGCGGGATTACCGGCGAGCAGTACTTC,CASILGSGITGEQYF
TRBD1,TRBJ1-1,TRBV7-9,-,TGTGCCAGCAGCTTAAGGCGGGGGACAGGGGGCGCAAACACTGAAGCTTTCTTT,CASSLRRGTGGANTEAFF
TRBD2,TRBJ2-3,TRBV7-2,once,TGTGCCAGCAGCTGGGGACTAGCGAGGTCAGATACGCAGTATTTT,CASSWGLARSDTQYF
TRBD1,TRBJ1-5,TRBV28,-,TGTGCCAGCAGCGGAGGGCGGATTGGGACAGTCAATCAGCCCCAGCATTTT,CASSGGRIGTVNQPQHF
-,TRBJ2-7,TRBV12-2,-,TGTGCAAGTTCCCCAGCGGGGAAGGGGAACTCCTACGAGCAGTACTTC,CASSPAGKGNSYEQYF
TRBD1,TRBJ1-4,TRBV27,few,TGTGCCAGCAGTAGGGGACAGTACCTTTTTGACCCCAATGAAAAACTGTTTTTT,CASSRGQYLFDPNEKLFF
-,TRBJ2-1,TRBV13,-,TGTGCCAGCAGCCCACCTCTCCGGGAGTCCTACAATGAGCAGTTCTTC,CASSPPLRESYNEQFF
TRBD1,TRBJ2-7,TRBV18,-,TGTGCCAGCTCACGGGGGACAGGGGGCTTCTACGAGCAGTACTTC,CASSRGTGGFYEQYF
TRBD1,TRBJ1-1,TRBV18,-,TGTGCCAGCTCACCCAAGGGGACAGGGGTTGGCACTGAAGCTTTCTTT,CASSPKGTGVGTEAFF
TRBD2,TRBJ2-1,TRBV10-2,-,TGCGCCAGCAGTGAGGCTCACGCGGTAGCGGGAGGGACGGGTGAGCAGTTCTTC,CASSEAHAVAGGTGEQFF
-,TRBJ1-5,TRBV19,-,TGTGCCAGTAGTCTCCGACGGGGCAGGGACATTAGCAATCAGCCCCAGCATTTT,CASSLRRGRDISNQPQHF
TRBD1,TRBJ1-1,TRBV5-1,-,TGCGCCAGCAGCCCGGACAGGGTCAACACTGAAGCTTTCTTT,CASSPDRVNTEAFF
TRBD2,TRBJ2-3,TRBV20-1,-,TGCAGTGCTAGTAAGCTAGCGGGAGTGGCAGATACGCAGTATTTT,CSASKLAGVADTQYF
TRBD2,TRBJ2-7,TRBV27,-,TGTGCCAGCGCACTAGCCCTCGCGGGAGGGCCCCACGAGCAGTACTTC,CASALALAGGPHEQYF
TRBD2,TRBJ2-5,TRBV6-1,-,TGTGCCAGCAGTGCACGGCCCGGGACTAAAAGGGAGACCCAGTACTTC,CASSARPGTKRETQYF
TRBD2,TRBJ2-4,TRBV24-1,-,TGTGCCACCAGTGACGCCGGTCCTACAAGGGGCGGGAGCGTTCTAGCCAAAAACATTCAGTACTTC,CATSDAGPTRGGSVLAKNIQYF
TRBD2,TRBJ2-2,TRBV14,-,TGTGCCAGCAGCCCGACTAGCGGAACCACCGGGGAGCTGTTTTTT,CASSPTSGTTGELFF
TRBD1,TRBJ2-1,TRBV28,-,TGTGCCAGCAGTTCCACCGGGACAGCAGCTACGAGGGAGCAGTTCTTC,CASSSTGTAATREQFF
TRBD2,TRBJ2-1,TRBV12-5,-,TGTGCTAGTGGTTTGGTAATTAGCGGGAGAGGAAATGAGCAGTTCTTC,CASGLVISGRGNEQFF
-,TRBJ1-1,TRBV19,-,TGTGCCAGTAGTCTGCGGGACGGAAACACTGAAGCTTTCTTT,CASSLRDGNTEAFF
TRBD2,TRBJ2-7,TRBV18,-,TGTGCCAGCTCACCACCGGGACTAGCGGCCTCCTACGAGCAGTACTTC,CASSPPGLAASYEQYF
TRBD2,TRBJ2-3,TRBV7-3,-,TGTGCCAGCAGCTTAAAAGAGACTAGCGGGAGGGTCACAGATACGCAGTATTTT,CASSLKETSGRVTDTQYF
-,TRBJ2-2,TRBV5-1,-,TGCGCCAGCAGCCCGCTAACCGGGGAGCTGTTTTTT,CASSPLTGELFF
-,TRBJ2-5,TRBV20-1,-,TGCAGTGCTAGTAGGGGCCTACAAGAGACCCAGTACTTC,CSASRGLQETQYF
TRBD2,TRBJ2-2,TRBV6-4,-,TGTGCCAGCAGTCCACTAGCGGGATCGAACACCGGGGAGCTGTTTTTT,CASSPLAGSNTGELFF
-,TRBJ1-1,TRBV19,-,TGTGCCAGTAGTTTGACGTCGGGGAACACTGAAGCTTTCTTT,CASSLTSGNTEAFF
TRBD2,TRBJ2-3,TRBV27,-,TGTGCCAGCAGTCGCTGGGGGGGAAGCACAGATACGCAGTATTTT,CASSRWGGSTDTQYF
TRBD1,TRBJ1-6,TRBV18,-,TGTGCCAGCTCACCCAGGGGGGCAATCGATTCACCCCTCCACTTT,CASSPRGAIDSPLHF
-,TRBJ1-2,TRBV6-5,-,TGTGCCAGCAGTCGCACAGGCTATGGCTACACCTTC,CASSRTGYGYTF
-,TRBJ2-1,TRBV28,-,TGTGCCAGCAGTTCCCCTACGCGGTTGTCTCGTGAGCAGTTCTTC,CASSSPTRLSREQFF
-,TRBJ1-1,TRBV30,-,TGTGCCCTAAAACGGGGGGCAGGCACTGAAGCTTTCTTT,CALKRGAGTEAFF
TRBD1,TRBJ1-1,TRBV18,-,TGTGCCAGCTCACGGGACAGAACTGAAGCTTTCTTT,CASSRDRTEAFF
-,TRBJ1-1,TRBV28,-,TGTGCCAGCAGTTCAAGAGAGATTGGGAACACTGAAGCTTTCTTT,CASSSREIGNTEAFF
TRBD2,TRBJ2-5,TRBV2,-,TGTGCCAGCAGTGGACTAGCGGGTGGTACAACCCAGTACTTC,CASSGLAGGTTQYF
-,TRBJ1-1,TRBV10-3,-,TGTGCCATCAGTGAGTCAGGGGGAAACACTGAAGCTTTCTTT,CAISESGGNTEAFF
-,TRBJ2-7,TRBV12-3/TRBV12-4,-,TGTGCCAGCAGTTGGGCCGGCTCCTACGAGCAGTACTTC,CASSWAGSYEQYF
-,TRBJ1-3,TRBV28,-,TGTGCCAGCAGTTCACCCGGGACTATCAGAAACACCATATATTTT,CASSSPGTIRNTIYF
-,TRBJ2-2,TRBV27,-,TGTGCCAGCAGTTTATCGAGCACCGGGGAGCTGTTTTTT,CASSLSSTGELFF